Listed below are T cell receptor beta chains from one sample, sequenced in a study of technical replicates of blood from four donors. Method: immunoSEQ multiplex PCR; TCRdb's copy keeps in-frame clones and lacks some. The data hold some 70,000 clones, with 85% to 90% observed a single time. The sequenced sample consisted of PBMCs. These receptor sequences come from a human donor in good health. Some clones in this sample may be carry-over from other donors' samples. Each CDR3 is given without its conserved first and last residue. The D gene is left open where the match is weak.

cdr3_length d_call v_call cdr3_aa
13 NA TRBV7-9 ASSLEGPRVHEQY
13 TRBD1 TRBV4-1 ASSRGQGYNSPLH
16 NA TRBV4-3 ASSQETWYSRGNQPQH
14 NA TRBV6-5 ASSYTPLRRSHGYT
10 NA TRBV5-4 ASSLTGNEQF
12 NA TRBV5-1 ASSLARLTDGCT
13 TRBD1 TRBV23-1 ASSLDRGGKNEQY
16 TRBD2 TRBV6-8 ASSSSRGLAGADNEQF
13 TRBD1 TRBV6-6 ASGDSGQGAGEQY
13 NA TRBV4-1 ASSEDRTSTDTQY
11 NA TRBV7-2 ASSFHTNTEAF
12 NA TRBV2 ASSDVGQGLTQY
14 NA TRBV7-8 ASSLGGRASGNTIY
10 NA TRBV6-6 ASAGHLYGYT
16 TRBD1 TRBV2 ASSEMGQGARSNYGYT